The 30 T cell receptor beta chains below come from one sample, sequenced in a study of shared clonotypes between healthy human individuals. Clones were read by immunoSEQ multiplex PCR, and TCRdb kept only the in-frame ones, dropping some. The table records about 1.4 million clones, approximately 96% of them present only once. Specimen: naive CD4+ T cells sorted from blood. This sample's subset: CD45RA+ positively selected. The source of these receptors is a man in his thirties or forties in good health.

This chain connects TRBV7-9 to TRBJ2-3, with D possibly matching TRBD2 (6 bases). The CDR3 sequence is 15 residues long. Germline V CDR1 and CDR2: SEHNR, FQNEAQ (reference sequence). V lost 7 bases to trimming and J lost 4 bases, with 18 bases between them. The CDR3 region has the DNA TGTGCCAGCACTCGTACTAGCAGCCCCGCAGATACGCAGTATTTT. Encoded protein: CASTRTSSPADTQYF.

The chain employs TRBV7-9 and TRBJ2-7, with 11 bases that match TRBD2. This CDR3 has 18 residues. The germline V gene encodes CDR1 SEHNR and CDR2 FQNEAQ (reference sequence). Unmatched junction bases numbered 11, after V lost 4 bases and J lost 0 bases. The CDR3 DNA reads TGTGCCAGCAGCTCCTCACTAGCGGGAGTACGGAGCTCCTACGAGCAGTACTTC. Translation gives CASSSSLAGVRSSYEQYF.

The chain links TRBV6-1 to TRBJ2-3; D gene ambiguous. CDR1 and CDR2 (germline): MNHNS, SASEGT. Trimming took 7 bases from V and 5 from J, leaving 13 bases between them. The CDR3 covers 13 residues. CDR3: CASTEMGEDTQYF. For the CDR3, the DNA is TGTGCCAGCACCGAAATGGGCGAAGATACGCAGTATTTT.

This chain joins TRBV5-4 and TRBJ2-7, with a possible D match to TRBD2 (6 bases). Germline CDR1 SGHNT, CDR2 YYREEE (reference sequence). This CDR3 comprises 17 residues. Between the trimmed V and J ends, which lost 0 bases and 3 bases, there was a span of 19 bases. CDR3 loop: CASSLDPPRASVYEQYF. The DNA of the CDR3 is TGTGCCAGCAGCTTGGATCCCCCAAGGGCTAGCGTCTACGAGCAGTACTTC.

CDR3 DNA sequence: TGTGCCAGCAGTTTGAATTTGTTGAACACCGGGGAGCTGTTTTTT. Translated, it gives CASSLNLLNTGELFF. This sequence joins TRBV28 and TRBJ2-2; D is ambiguous. This CDR3 spans 15 amino acids. Trimming left V 3 bases short and J 1 base short, with 9 bases between. Germline CDR1 reads MDHEN; CDR2 reads SYDVKM.

This clone showed up just once. The chain links TRBV4-1 to TRBJ2-3, with TRBD1 matching 7 bases. The V gene end was trimmed by 4 bases and the J gene end by 0 bases; junction bases not matched to a gene: 4. Germline loops: CDR1 MGHRA, CDR2 YSYEKL. This CDR3 spans 15 amino acids. The CDR3 loop is CASSLRQGSTDTQYF. The CDR3 DNA reads TGCGCCAGCAGCCTACGACAGGGAAGCACAGATACGCAGTATTTT.

The gene calls are TRBV5-1 and TRBJ1-2, with a tentative D call TRBD1 (5 bases). Trimming stripped 5 bases from V and 3 bases from J, with 14 bases between. CDR3 size: 14 residues. The V gene's germline CDR1 is SGHRS and CDR2 YFSETQ. The CDR3: CASRTGAVDYGYTF. CDR3 nucleotides: TGCGCCAGCAGAACCGGGGCGGTCGACTATGGCTACACCTTC.

The chain carries TRBV18 and TRBJ2-1, with 13 bases that match TRBD2. Germline V gives CDR1 KGHSH, CDR2 LQKENI. Trimming removed 5 bases from V and 0 bases from J; junction bases left unmatched: 10. The CDR3 contains 19 residues. The CDR3 DNA reads TGTGCCAGCTCAGCCGGCCCGGGACTAGCGGGGAGCTCCTACAATGAGCAGTTCTTC. Its protein product is CASSAGPGLAGSSYNEQFF.

The chain employs TRBV16 and TRBJ2-3; D is perhaps TRBD1 (6 bases). The CDR3 contains 15 residues. Germline CDR1 and CDR2: KGHSY and FQNENV. Trimming left V 0 bases short and J 3 bases short, with 10 bases between. CDR3 residues: CASSQSTQGTDTQYF. As DNA, the CDR3 is TGTGCCAGCAGCCAATCTACACAGGGAACAGATACGCAGTATTTT.

This clone was counted a single time. The genes are TRBV7-2 and TRBJ2-2, with 8 bases that match TRBD2. Trimming took 8 bases from V and 3 from J; bases not matched to a gene: 8. This CDR3 has 15 residues. Germline lookup yields CDR1 SGHTA and CDR2 FQGNSA. This CDR3 reads CASGPAGGYTGELFF. The CDR3 DNA sequence: TGTGCCAGCGGTCCGGCGGGAGGATACACCGGGGAGCTGTTTTTT.

This clone was found once. The rearrangement links TRBV27 to TRBJ2-5, with 8 nucleotides matching TRBD2. The CDR3 runs to 15 residues. Germline CDR1 and CDR2: MNHEY and SMNVEV (reference sequence). V was clipped by 3 bases and J by 5 bases; unmatched bases: 8. CDR3 in amino acids: CASSFGGRSGETQYF. CDR3 nucleotides: TGTGCCAGCAGTTTTGGCGGGAGGTCGGGGGAGACCCAGTACTTC.

This chain links TRBV29-1 with TRBJ1-2; D is perhaps TRBD1 (5 bases). Trimming took off 4 bases at V and 3 bases at J, with 18 bases between the two ends. In germline, CDR1 is SQVTM, CDR2 ANQGSEA. The CDR3 covers 15 residues. CDR3 bases: TGCAGCGTTGCGCTTACCACCGGGACGTACTATGGCTACACCTTC. Protein: CSVALTTGTYYGYTF.

This chain joins TRBV11-3 and TRBJ2-3, with D possibly matching TRBD1 (5 bases). V was shortened by 2 bases and J by 2 bases, with 11 bases between the two germline ends. The germline CDR1 and CDR2 sequences are SGHNT and YENEEA. The CDR3 covers 15 residues. The CDR3 DNA sequence: TGTGCCAGCAGCTTAAGGGGCGGCTCCACAGATACGCAGTATTTT. It translates to CASSLRGGSTDTQYF.

The chain is built from TRBV6-5 and TRBJ2-7; D might be TRBD1 (5 bases). The length of the CDR3 is 16 residues. Germline V gene sequence: CDR1 MNHEY, CDR2 SVGAGI. V was pared by 0 bases and J by 0 bases, with 12 bases between. The CDR3 DNA sequence: TGTGCCAGCAGTTACTCGCTTGACAGAAGCTCCTACGAGCAGTACTTC. This codes for CASSYSLDRSSYEQYF.

The rearrangement links TRBV9 to TRBJ1-1; D remains unclear. Looked up from germline, CDR1 is SGDLS and CDR2 is YYNGEE. Trimming pared 7 bases from V and 5 bases from J, leaving 15 bases between. CDR3 length: 13 residues. Here the CDR3 DNA reads TGTGCCAGCTCCAGGCTGAGAGATACTGAAGCTTTCTTT. Translation: CASSRLRDTEAFF.

In its sample, this clone was seen a few times. The chain links TRBV7-2 to TRBJ2-7; D gene uncertain. This CDR3 has 14 residues. V was cut by 6 bases and J by 1 base, with 13 bases left in between. The germline gives CDR1 SGHTA, CDR2 FQGNSA. DNA for the CDR3: TGTGCCAGCAGGTTGAGCAGGTCGTCCTACGAGCAGTACTTC. Amino acids: CASRLSRSSYEQYF.

The chain employs TRBV5-5 and TRBJ2-7; the D is unclear. There are 12 residues in the CDR3. Between the trimmed V and J ends, which lost 2 bases and 1 base, there was a span of 4 bases. The germline CDR1 and CDR2 sequences are SGHKS and YYEKEE (reference sequence). In nucleotides, the CDR3 is TGTGCCAGCAGCTTTCAGTCCTACGAGCAGTACTTC. Its translation: CASSFQSYEQYF.

The V call is TRBV19, the J call TRBJ1-1, with D perhaps TRBD1 (5 bases). Germline V gene data show CDR1 as LNHDA and CDR2 as SQIVND (reference sequence). Trimming pared 1 base from V and 4 bases from J, leaving 13 bases between. The CDR3 runs 15 residues. Here the CDR3 DNA reads TGTGCCAGTAGTATAGTGGGGGGTTTGGGCACTGAAGCTTTCTTT. It translates to CASSIVGGLGTEAFF.

This chain uses TRBV4-3 with TRBJ2-1; possible D gene TRBD1, 7 bases. V lost 0 bases and J lost 5, with 17 bases in between. The CDR3 sequence is 17 residues long. Germline V gene lookup returns CDR1 LGHNA and CDR2 YSLEER. The CDR3 spells CASSQDLRGALDNEQFF. In nucleotides, the CDR3 is TGCGCCAGCAGCCAAGATCTCAGGGGGGCGTTGGACAATGAGCAGTTCTTC.

V is TRBV7-2 and J is TRBJ2-3; the match to TRBD2 covers 14 bases. The germline V gene has CDR1 SGHTA and CDR2 FQGNSA. The ends lost 5 bases at V and 3 bases at J; junction bases unmatched: 4. The CDR3 is made up of 16 amino acids. CDR3 sequence reads: CASSPTSGRATDTQYF. The CDR3 DNA reads TGTGCCAGCAGCCCGACTAGCGGGAGGGCAACAGATACGCAGTATTTT.

In regard to this clone: Other DNA sequences from this sample encode an identical CDR3 as well. V is TRBV7-9 and J is TRBJ2-7, with unresolved D. Trimming took 0 bases from V and 3 from J, leaving 9 bases between them. CDR1 and CDR2 from the germline V gene are SEHNR and FQNEAQ (reference sequence). This CDR3 has 14 amino acids. CDR3 in amino acids: CASSLAGTNYEQYF. CDR3 coding DNA: TGTGCCAGCAGCTTAGCAGGAACCAACTACGAGCAGTACTTC.

This chain joins TRBV10-1 and TRBJ2-1, with D perhaps TRBD2 (5 bases). The CDR3 is made up of 13 amino acids. Germline V gives CDR1 WNHNN, CDR2 SYGVQD (reference sequence). Trimming stripped 6 bases from V and 4 bases from J, with 10 bases between. Here the CDR3 reads CASSQDLYNEQFF. The CDR3 coding sequence is TGCGCCAGCAGCCAGGACTTATACAATGAGCAGTTCTTC.

The V gene is TRBV19, the J gene TRBJ2-7, with D possibly matching TRBD2 (6 bases). V gave up 1 base and J gave up 0 bases, with 10 bases separating them. This CDR3 has 15 amino acids. Looked up from germline, CDR1 is LNHDA and CDR2 is SQIVND (reference sequence). CDR3 nucleotides: TGTGCCAGTAGTATAGGAGCGGGTGGCTCCTACGAGCAGTACTTC. Translated, it gives CASSIGAGGSYEQYF.

The chain employs TRBV6-4 and TRBJ2-1; a weak D match, TRBD1 (5 bases). Trimming took 7 bases from V and 0 from J, leaving 13 bases between them. The CDR3 spans 15 residues. Germline V CDR1 and CDR2: MRHNA, SNTAGT. CDR3 amino acids: CASIGAESSYNEQFF. Here the CDR3 DNA reads TGTGCCAGCATAGGGGCGGAGAGCTCCTACAATGAGCAGTTCTTC.

The chain uses TRBV5-1 and TRBJ2-5; 7 bases agree with TRBD2. Germline CDR1 SGHRS, CDR2 YFSETQ. Unmatched junction bases numbered 4, after V lost 4 bases and J lost 4 bases. The CDR3 covers 13 residues. The CDR3 loop reads CASSTGGLETQYF. The CDR3 DNA reads TGCGCCAGCAGCACGGGGGGACTAGAGACCCAGTACTTC. The full variable domain, its missing parts supplied by reference TRBV5-1 and TRBJ2-5, is KAGVTQTPRYLIKTRGQQVTLSCSPISGHRSVSWYQQTPGQGLQFLFEYFSETQRNKGNFPGRFSGRQFSNSRSEMNVSTLELGDSALYLCASSTGGLETQYFGPGTRLLVL.

The chain joins TRBV19 to TRBJ2-2; the D is unclear. The CDR3 spans 16 residues. Germline CDR1 LNHDA, CDR2 SQIVND (reference sequence). Between the trimmed V and J ends, which lost 3 bases and 7 bases, there was a span of 18 bases. CDR3 loop: CASSMILGSLGGELFF. CDR3 in DNA: TGTGCCAGTAGTATGATCCTAGGCTCTTTGGGCGGGGAGCTGTTTTTT.

The chain employs TRBV10-2 and TRBJ1-5; 7 bases agree with TRBD1. Looked up from germline, CDR1 is WSHSY and CDR2 is SAAADI. This CDR3 is built from 16 residues. The trim removed 6 bases at V and 0 bases at J, leaving 8 bases unmatched. The CDR3 region has the DNA TGCGCCAGCAGGAGTACAGGGGACAGTAGCAATCAGCCCCAGCATTTT. It translates to CASRSTGDSSNQPQHF.

The chain couples TRBV5-4 to TRBJ1-3; D gene unclear. The CDR3 spans 15 residues. Trimming took 3 bases from V and 0 from J, leaving 10 bases between them. Germline-derived CDR1 and CDR2 are SGHNT and YYREEE (reference sequence). Here the CDR3 DNA reads TGTGCCAGCAGCTCGGGGAAGGGCTCTGGAAACACCATATATTTT. Amino acid sequence: CASSSGKGSGNTIYF.

The chain recombines TRBV28 with TRBJ2-1; 7 bases line up with TRBD2. The germline gives CDR1 MDHEN, CDR2 SYDVKM. This CDR3 comprises 15 residues. V lost 7 bases to trimming and J lost 8 bases; unmatched junction nucleotides: 14. CDR3 region: CASTPLGGSVDEQFF. CDR3 DNA sequence: TGTGCCAGCACCCCCCTAGGCGGGAGTGTAGATGAGCAGTTCTTC.

The chain recombines TRBV28 with TRBJ2-7; 7 bases are a match to TRBD2. Germline loops: CDR1 MDHEN, CDR2 SYDVKM. The V gene end was trimmed by 3 bases and the J gene end by 1 base; junction bases not matched to a gene: 3. CDR3 length: 14 residues. The CDR3 loop is CASSLERGSYEQYF. DNA for the CDR3: TGTGCCAGCAGTTTGGAGCGGGGTTCCTACGAGCAGTACTTC.